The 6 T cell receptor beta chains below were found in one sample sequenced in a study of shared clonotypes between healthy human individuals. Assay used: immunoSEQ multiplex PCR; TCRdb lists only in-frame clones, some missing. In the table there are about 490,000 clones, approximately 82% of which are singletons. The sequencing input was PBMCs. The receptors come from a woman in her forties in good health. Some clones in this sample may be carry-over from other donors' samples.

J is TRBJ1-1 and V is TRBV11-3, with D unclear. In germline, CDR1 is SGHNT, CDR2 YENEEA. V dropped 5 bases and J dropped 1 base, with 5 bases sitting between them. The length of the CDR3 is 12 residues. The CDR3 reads CASSQGNTEAFF. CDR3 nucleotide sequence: TGTGCCAGCAGCCAAGGGAACACTGAAGCTTTCTTT.

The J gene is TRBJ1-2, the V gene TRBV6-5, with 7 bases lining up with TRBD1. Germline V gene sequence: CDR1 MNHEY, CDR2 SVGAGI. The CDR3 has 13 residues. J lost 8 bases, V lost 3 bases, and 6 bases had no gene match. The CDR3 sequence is CASSYRTGGGYTF. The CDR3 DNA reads TGTGCCAGCAGTTATAGGACAGGCGGCGGCTACACCTTC.

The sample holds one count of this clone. CDR3 DNA: TGTGCCAGCAGCTTGGGGTCGGACCAAGAGACCCAGTACTTC. Residues: CASSLGSDQETQYF. V is TRBV7-9 and J is TRBJ2-5; D remains ambiguous. The CDR3 sequence is 14 residues long. Germline values: CDR1 SEHNR, CDR2 FQNEAQ (reference sequence). V lost 3 bases to trimming and J lost 0 bases, with 8 bases between them.

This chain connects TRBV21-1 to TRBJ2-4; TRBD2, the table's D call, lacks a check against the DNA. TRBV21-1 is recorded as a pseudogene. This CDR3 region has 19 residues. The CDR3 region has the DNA TGTGCCAGCAGCAAGGAGTCACCCTTCCCCCCAGTAGCCAAAAACATTCAGTACTTC. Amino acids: CASSKESPFPPVAKNIQYF.

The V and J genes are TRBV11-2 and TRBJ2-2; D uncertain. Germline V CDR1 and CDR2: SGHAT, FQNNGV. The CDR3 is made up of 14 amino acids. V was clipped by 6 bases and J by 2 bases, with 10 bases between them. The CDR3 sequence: CASRRDFNTGELFF. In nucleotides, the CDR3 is TGTGCCAGCAGGCGTGACTTTAACACCGGGGAGCTGTTTTTT. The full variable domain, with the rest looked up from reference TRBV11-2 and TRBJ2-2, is EAGVAQSPRYKIIEKRQSVAFWCNPISGHATLYWYQQILGQGPKLLIQFQNNGVVDDSQLPKDRFSAERLKGVDSTLKIQPAKLEDSAVYLCASRRDFNTGELFFGEGSRLTVL.

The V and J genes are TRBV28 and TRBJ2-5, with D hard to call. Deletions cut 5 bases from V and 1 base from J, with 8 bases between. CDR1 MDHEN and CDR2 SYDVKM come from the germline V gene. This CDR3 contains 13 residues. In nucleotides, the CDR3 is TGTGCCAGCAGTGAGAACCCCCAAGAGACCCAGTACTTC. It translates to CASSENPQETQYF.